Listed below are T cell receptor beta chains from one sample, sequenced in a study of control samples from healthy donors and cancer patients. Assay: immunoSEQ multiplex PCR; the TCRdb copy retains only in-frame clones and omits some. This repertoire includes approximately 190,000 clones. Sequences were obtained from blood. These receptor sequences come from a woman aged 25 to 39 in good health. CDR3s include the opening cysteine and the closing phenylalanine or tryptophan. A D gene is named only where the DNA matches it firmly. Size is stated for part of the rows, as once, few or many counts, or as a class when the clone is expanded.

TRBJ1-1	-	TRBV10-1	-	TGCGCCAGCAGACCTTCGCGCTCGGGCGCTGAAGCTTTCTTT	CASRPSRSGAEAFF
TRBJ1-2	TRBD1	TRBV7-3	-	TGTGCCAGCAGCTTAAATCCAACAGGGGGCTATGGCTACACCTTC	CASSLNPTGGYGYTF
TRBJ2-1	-	TRBV6-5	-	TGTGCCAGCATCCCAGGGGGGAACTCCTACAATGAGCAGTTCTTC	CASIPGGNSYNEQFF
TRBJ1-5	-	TRBV19	-	TGTGCCAGTAGTCCCCAGACACTTTATAGCAATCAGCCCCAGCATTTT	CASSPQTLYSNQPQHF
TRBJ1-1	-	TRBV4-1	-	TGCGCCAGCAGCCAAGTGCCAGGGCGTACTGAAGCTTTCTTT	CASSQVPGRTEAFF
TRBJ1-2	-	TRBV6-5	-	TGTGCCAGCAGTTACGTTGCCGGAGGCGCCTATGGCTACACCTTC	CASSYVAGGAYGYTF
TRBJ1-2	-	TRBV5-1	-	TGCGCCAGCAGCTTGGGAGAGACAGAGACCTATGGCTACACCTTC	CASSLGETETYGYTF
TRBJ1-1	-	TRBV19	-	TGTGCCAGTAGTAGGGGGCTGGGTGGTTTGAACACTGAAGCTTTCTTT	CASSRGLGGLNTEAFF
TRBJ1-1	-	TRBV28	-	TGTGCCAGCAGTCCGGAATACACTGAAGCTTTCTTT	CASSPEYTEAFF
TRBJ1-4	-	TRBV2	-	TGTGCCAGCAGTTTAAACGGGGCCGATGAAAAACTGTTTTTT	CASSLNGADEKLFF
TRBJ1-2	-	TRBV2	-	TGTGCCAGCAGTCCAGACCCACGGGGAGGCTACACCTTC	CASSPDPRGGYTF
TRBJ1-2	-	TRBV4-2	-	TGTGCCAGCAGCTTAGGTGTTGGCTACACCTTC	CASSLGVGYTF
TRBJ2-7	TRBD1	TRBV7-9	-	TGTGCCAGCAGCTTAGCGGGAGAGGGGGCCCGATCCTACGAGCAGTACTTC	CASSLAGEGARSYEQYF
TRBJ2-7	-	TRBV5-1	-	TGCGCCAGCAGCTTGATCGTAGAAGGGGTCTACGAGCAGTACTTC	CASSLIVEGVYEQYF
TRBJ1-1	-	TRBV15	-	TGTGCCACCAGCAGAGTTAGGGGACGCCTCGACACTGAAGCTTTCTTT	CATSRVRGRLDTEAFF
TRBJ1-5	-	TRBV6-2/TRBV6-3	-	TGTGCCAGCAGTTACTCGAGGGGGGCGAGTCAGCCCCAGCATTTT	CASSYSRGASQPQHF
TRBJ1-1	-	TRBV7-2	-	TGTGCCAGCAGCCACGGACAGTATGAAGCTTTCTTT	CASSHGQYEAFF
TRBJ1-1	-	TRBV9	-	TGTGCCAGCAGCGTAGTAGGGGGTGGCACTGAAGCTTTCTTT	CASSVVGGGTEAFF
TRBJ2-2	TRBD1	TRBV27	-	TGTGCCAGCAGTTTACTGACAGGGGGTGGAACCGGGGAGCTGTTTTTT	CASSLLTGGGTGELFF
TRBJ1-4	-	TRBV7-9	-	TGTGCCAGCAGCTTAGCACAGGGCTCGGATGAAAAACTGTTTTTT	CASSLAQGSDEKLFF
TRBJ1-5	TRBD1	TRBV7-2	-	TGTGCCAGCAGCGAATGGGACAGTTCAAATCAGCCCCAGCATTTT	CASSEWDSSNQPQHF
TRBJ2-3	-	TRBV14	-	TGTGTCAGCAGCCAAGGGGGGGCTTTACATACGCAGTATTTT	CVSSQGGALHTQYF
TRBJ2-1	-	TRBV3-1/TRBV3-2	-	TGTGCCAGCAGCCAAGGTTCCAGGGGCGGCTTCTTC	CASSQGSRGGFF
TRBJ1-4	-	TRBV11-2	-	TGTGCCAGCAGCGGGACCGCCGATGAAAAACTGTTTTTT	CASSGTADEKLFF
TRBJ2-7	-	TRBV7-2	medium-sized	TGTGCCACCCATCAGCTTTCGCTATCCGACGAGCAGTACTTC	CATHQLSLSDEQYF
TRBJ1-6	TRBD1	TRBV6-5	-	TGTGCCAGCAGTAACTTAAGGACAGGGTTTCTTACCCTCCACTTT	CASSNLRTGFLTLHF
TRBJ1-1	-	TRBV29-1	-	TGCAGCGTTGAAAGGCAGTTGAACACTGAAGCTTTCTTT	CSVERQLNTEAFF
TRBJ1-3	-	TRBV28	-	TGTGCCAGCAGTTTACCGGTGTCGGGGGGAAACACCATATATTTT	CASSLPVSGGNTIYF
TRBJ2-2	-	TRBV5-4	-	TGTGCCAGCAGCTTGGAGGGGGGGAACACCGGGGAGCTGTTTTTT	CASSLEGGNTGELFF
TRBJ1-6	-	TRBV7-6	-	TGTGCCAGCAGCTTAGACGGGTATTCACCCCTCCACTTT	CASSLDGYSPLHF
TRBJ2-1	-	TRBV19	-	TGTGCCAGTAGTGGCCGTTTGACTAGTCATGAGCAGTTCTTC	CASSGRLTSHEQFF
TRBJ2-1	-	TRBV28	-	TGTGCCAGTTTAGAAAACTACAATGAGCAGTTCTTC	CASLENYNEQFF
TRBJ2-7	-	TRBV5-1	-	TGCGCCAGCAGCTTGCGACCTTGGGACAACTCCTACGAGCAGTACTTC	CASSLRPWDNSYEQYF
TRBJ1-2	-	TRBV28	-	TGTGCCAGCATCTTCGACAAGACGCACGGCTACACCTTC	CASIFDKTHGYTF
TRBJ1-4	TRBD1	TRBV5-1	-	TGCGCCAGCAGCTCCGACAGGGGGCGCGATGAAAAACTGTTTTTT	CASSSDRGRDEKLFF
TRBJ2-7	-	TRBV28	-	TGTGCCAGCAGTTCGGCGGACTCACTCTATTACGAGCAGTACTTC	CASSSADSLYYEQYF
TRBJ2-1	-	TRBV11-2	-	TGTGCCAGCAAGCAAGGATCCCTCTCCTACAATGAGCAGTTCTTC	CASKQGSLSYNEQFF
TRBJ2-7	-	TRBV6-6	-	TGTGCCAGCAGTCATCAGGGTGCTTACTACGAGCAGTACTTC	CASSHQGAYYEQYF
TRBJ1-4	TRBD1	TRBV28	-	TGTGCCAGCAGTTTTTTTACGTCGACAGGGACTAATGAAAAACTGTTTTTT	CASSFFTSTGTNEKLFF
TRBJ1-2	TRBD1	TRBV28	-	TGTGCCAGCACCCCTTTCAGGGGGTATGGCTACACCTTC	CASTPFRGYGYTF